This T cell receptor (beta chain) was found in a study of blood T cell repertoires in COVID-19. Study details: Researchers got acute and convalescent COVID-19 samples from the United States, Italy and Spain. Sample material is recorded as cDNA or gDNA derived from T cells, B-cell-depleted T cells, or PBMCs.

Germline lookup yields CDR1 SGDLS and CDR2 YYNGEE. Losses at the gene ends were 0 bases for V and 2 bases for J; bases not matched to a gene: 6. The CDR3 runs to 16 residues. In the source study's methods: Amplifying reference gene primers gave estimates of nucleated cell counts. The data were produced by immunoSEQ multiplex PCR, yet TCRdb's version contains in-frame clones alone and is incomplete. For V, J and clone size, that table is used; D and trimming come from the DNA. The sample shows some 390,000 clones, around nine tenths of them seen only once. This clone has a single count. The V and J genes are TRBV9 and TRBJ2-3; 7 nucleotides agree with TRBD2. Sequences were obtained from peripheral blood. The origin of this receptor is a human donor in a cohort sampled during active COVID-19. CDR3 protein: CASSVDAGELTDTQYF. The CDR3 DNA sequence: TGTGCCAGCAGCGTAGACGCGGGGGAGCTCACAGATACGCAGTATTTT. Looking up the rest from reference TRBV9 and TRBJ2-3 gives the full variable domain: DSGVTQTPKHLITATGQRVTLRCSPRSGDLSVYWYQQSLDQGLQFLIQYYNGEERAKGNILERFSAQQFPDLHSELNLSSLELGDSALYFCASSVDAGELTDTQYFGPGTRLTVL.